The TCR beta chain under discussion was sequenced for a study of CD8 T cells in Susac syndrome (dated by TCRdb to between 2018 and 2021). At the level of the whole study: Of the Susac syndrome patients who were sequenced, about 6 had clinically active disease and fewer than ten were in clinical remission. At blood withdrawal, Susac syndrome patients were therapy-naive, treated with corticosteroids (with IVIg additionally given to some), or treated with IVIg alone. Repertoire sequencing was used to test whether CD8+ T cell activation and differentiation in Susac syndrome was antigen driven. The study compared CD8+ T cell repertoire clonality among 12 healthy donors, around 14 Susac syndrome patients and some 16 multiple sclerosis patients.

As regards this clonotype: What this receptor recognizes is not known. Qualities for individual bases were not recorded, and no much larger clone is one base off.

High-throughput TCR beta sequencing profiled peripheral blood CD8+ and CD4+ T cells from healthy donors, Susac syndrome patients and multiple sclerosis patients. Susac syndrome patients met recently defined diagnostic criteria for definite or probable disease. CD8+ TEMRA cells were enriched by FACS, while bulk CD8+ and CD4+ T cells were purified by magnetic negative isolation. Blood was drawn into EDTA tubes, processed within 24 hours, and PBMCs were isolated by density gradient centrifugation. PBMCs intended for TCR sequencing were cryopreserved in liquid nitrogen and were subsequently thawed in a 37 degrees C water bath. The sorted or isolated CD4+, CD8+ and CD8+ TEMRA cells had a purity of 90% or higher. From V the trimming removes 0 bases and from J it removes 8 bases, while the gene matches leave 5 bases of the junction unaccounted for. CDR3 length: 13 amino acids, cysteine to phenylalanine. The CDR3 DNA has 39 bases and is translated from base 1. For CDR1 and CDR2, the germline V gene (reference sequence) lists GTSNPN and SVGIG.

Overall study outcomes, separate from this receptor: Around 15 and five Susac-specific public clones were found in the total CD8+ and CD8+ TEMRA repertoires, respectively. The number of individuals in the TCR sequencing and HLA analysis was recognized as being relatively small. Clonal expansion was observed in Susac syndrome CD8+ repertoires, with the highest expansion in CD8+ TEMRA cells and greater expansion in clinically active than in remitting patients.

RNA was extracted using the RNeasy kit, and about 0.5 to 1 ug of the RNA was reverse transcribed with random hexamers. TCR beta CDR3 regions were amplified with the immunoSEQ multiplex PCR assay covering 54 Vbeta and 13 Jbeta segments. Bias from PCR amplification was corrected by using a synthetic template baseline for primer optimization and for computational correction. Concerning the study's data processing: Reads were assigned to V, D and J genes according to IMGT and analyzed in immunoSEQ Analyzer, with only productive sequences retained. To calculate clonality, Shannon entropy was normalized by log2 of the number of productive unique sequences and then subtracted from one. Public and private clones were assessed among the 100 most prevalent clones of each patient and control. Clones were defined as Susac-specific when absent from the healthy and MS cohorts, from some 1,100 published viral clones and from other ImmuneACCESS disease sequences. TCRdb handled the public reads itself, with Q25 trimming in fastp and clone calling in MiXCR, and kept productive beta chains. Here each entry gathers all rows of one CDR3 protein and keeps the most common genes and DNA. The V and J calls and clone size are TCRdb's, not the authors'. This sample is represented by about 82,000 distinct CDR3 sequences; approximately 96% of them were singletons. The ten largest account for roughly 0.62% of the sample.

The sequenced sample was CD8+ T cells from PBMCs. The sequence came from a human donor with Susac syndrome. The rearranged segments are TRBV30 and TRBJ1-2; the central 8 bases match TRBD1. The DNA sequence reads TGTGCCTGGAGTGTACGGACAGGGCAAGGCTACACCTTC. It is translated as CAWSVRTGQGYTF.